A selection of T cell receptor beta chains follows, all from one sample in a study of technical replicates of blood from a few donors. Some clones are missing from TCRdb's copy, which holds only in-frame ones; the method was immunoSEQ multiplex PCR. Here the sample spans 67,000 or so clones, less than 97% being singletons. Sequences were obtained from T cells isolated from PBMCs. These receptor sequences come from a human donor in good health. Both conserved end residues are part of each CDR3. Fields, in order: clone size, J gene, V gene, D gene, CDR3 DNA, CDR3 protein. A D gene is named only where the DNA matches it firmly. Some rows have no size entry. The others give once, few or many, or a class for an expanded clone.

size: NA
J: TRBJ1-4
V: TRBV28
D: NA
DNA: TGTGCCAGCAGTTCTCATACTCTCCCCGGACACTCCTTAGAAAAACTGTTTTTT
CDR3: CASSSHTLPGHSLEKLFF

size: NA
J: TRBJ2-7
V: TRBV19
D: NA
DNA: TGTGCCAGTAGTATTACCCAGGGTTACGAGCAGTACTTC
CDR3: CASSITQGYEQYF

size: NA
J: TRBJ1-5
V: TRBV28
D: NA
DNA: TGTGCCACCTCACAGGGTACATGGACTCAGCCCCAGCATTTT
CDR3: CATSQGTWTQPQHF

size: NA
J: TRBJ1-2
V: TRBV19
D: NA
DNA: TGTGCCAGTAGTCCCCGACAGGCTAACTATGGCTACACCTTC
CDR3: CASSPRQANYGYTF

size: NA
J: TRBJ2-1
V: TRBV5-1
D: TRBD2
DNA: TGCGCCAGCAGCACCGGACTAGACAATGAGCAGTTCTTC
CDR3: CASSTGLDNEQFF

size: NA
J: TRBJ2-7
V: TRBV7-9
D: NA
DNA: TGTGCCAGCAGCTTAGCCGCGACTTATTACGAGCAGTACTTC
CDR3: CASSLAATYYEQYF

size: NA
J: TRBJ2-7
V: TRBV4-2
D: TRBD2
DNA: TGTGCCAGCAGCCAAGGACTAGCGGGGGGTTACGAGCAGTACTTC
CDR3: CASSQGLAGGYEQYF

size: NA
J: TRBJ2-2
V: TRBV4-1
D: TRBD1
DNA: TGCGCCAGCAGCCAAGATGGTCCTCCGGGACAGGCGAGCACCGGGGAGCTGTTTTTT
CDR3: CASSQDGPPGQASTGELFF

size: NA
J: TRBJ1-2
V: TRBV15
D: NA
DNA: TGTGCCACCAGCCGGGAGCGACACTATGGCTACACCTTC
CDR3: CATSRERHYGYTF

size: NA
J: TRBJ2-7
V: TRBV6-5
D: TRBD1
DNA: TGTGCCAGCAGCCTGGGACAGGGGGGCTACGAGCAGTACTTC
CDR3: CASSLGQGGYEQYF

size: NA
J: TRBJ1-5
V: TRBV13
D: NA
DNA: TGTGCCAGCAGCTTACAGGGCAATCAGCCCCAGCATTTT
CDR3: CASSLQGNQPQHF

size: NA
J: TRBJ2-4
V: TRBV5-6
D: NA
DNA: TGTGCCAGCAGCTTGGGCCCTAACAAAAACATTCAGTACTTC
CDR3: CASSLGPNKNIQYF

size: NA
J: TRBJ1-1
V: TRBV5-4
D: TRBD1
DNA: TGTGCCAGCAGCCATCGGGACAGGGGGGACACTGAAGCTTTCTTT
CDR3: CASSHRDRGDTEAFF

size: once
J: TRBJ1-3
V: TRBV27
D: NA
DNA: TGTGCCAGCAGTTTCGGGGGGCCGACTGGAAACACCATATATTTT
CDR3: CASSFGGPTGNTIYF

size: NA
J: TRBJ1-2
V: TRBV11-3
D: NA
DNA: TGTGCCAGCAGCTCAACTAGGTGGGGAGGAGCTAACTATGGCTACACCTTC
CDR3: CASSSTRWGGANYGYTF

size: NA
J: TRBJ2-3
V: TRBV28
D: NA
DNA: TGTGCCAGCAGTTTCCCCGGGATTGATACGCAGTATTTT
CDR3: CASSFPGIDTQYF

size: NA
J: TRBJ1-2
V: TRBV13
D: TRBD1
DNA: TGTGCCAGCAGCTTACAGACAGGGGCCGTTAACTATGGCTACACCTTC
CDR3: CASSLQTGAVNYGYTF

size: NA
J: TRBJ2-7
V: TRBV6-5
D: TRBD1
DNA: TGTGCCAGCAGTACCTGGACAGGGCTCAACGAGCAGTACTTC
CDR3: CASSTWTGLNEQYF

size: once
J: TRBJ2-7
V: TRBV21-1
D: NA
DNA: TGTGCCAGCAGCAAAGATCCACGGGACAGGAACTACGAGCAGTACTTC
CDR3: CASSKDPRDRNYEQYF

size: NA
J: TRBJ2-7
V: TRBV7-9
D: NA
DNA: TGTGCCAGCAGCCCCGCACGGGGAGAGATCGGCTACGAGCAGTACTTC
CDR3: CASSPARGEIGYEQYF

size: once
J: TRBJ2-1
V: TRBV9
D: NA
DNA: TGTGCCAGCAGCGGAGGACTCTTACCAGTAAGGCAGTTCTTC
CDR3: CASSGGLLPVRQFF

size: few
J: TRBJ2-3
V: TRBV6-5
D: NA
DNA: TGTGCCAGCAGATCCCAGTGGGATACGCAGTATTTT
CDR3: CASRSQWDTQYF

size: NA
J: TRBJ2-5
V: TRBV11-3
D: TRBD2
DNA: TGTGCCAGCAGCGCCACTAGCGGGGGGCTTTATGCCCAGTACTTC
CDR3: CASSATSGGLYAQYF

size: once
J: TRBJ1-3
V: TRBV28
D: TRBD1
DNA: TGTGCCAGCATCCCGGGACAGCCCTTAGTCTCTGGAAACACCATATATTTT
CDR3: CASIPGQPLVSGNTIYF

size: NA
J: TRBJ2-3
V: TRBV6-1
D: TRBD2
DNA: TGTGCCAGCAGGCCAATAGCGGGGGTTACAGATACGCAGTATTTT
CDR3: CASRPIAGVTDTQYF

size: once
J: TRBJ1-6
V: TRBV5-4
D: NA
DNA: TGTGCCAGCAGCTTGGTTGGGGCAGTCAAATCGAATTCACCCCTCCACTTT
CDR3: CASSLVGAVKSNSPLHF

size: once
J: TRBJ2-5
V: TRBV4-2
D: NA
DNA: TGTGCCAGCAGCCAAGTAGTTGGAGGCGGGGCACAAGAGACCCAGTACTTC
CDR3: CASSQVVGGGAQETQYF

size: NA
J: TRBJ1-1
V: TRBV14
D: TRBD1
DNA: TGTGCCAGCAGCCAACTATACAGGGGCACTGAAGCTTTCTTT
CDR3: CASSQLYRGTEAFF

size: NA
J: TRBJ2-4
V: TRBV4-1
D: NA
DNA: TGCGCCAGCAGCCAACTCGGGATTCGGGACATTCAGTACTTC
CDR3: CASSQLGIRDIQYF

size: NA
J: TRBJ2-2
V: TRBV4-2
D: TRBD2
DNA: TGTGCCAGCAGCCACGGACTAGCGGGGGGGCCGGTCACCGGGGAGCTGTTTTTT
CDR3: CASSHGLAGGPVTGELFF

size: NA
J: TRBJ2-3
V: TRBV27
D: TRBD2
DNA: TGTGCCAGCAGTAGGGTAGCGGGGGCAGATACGCAGTATTTT
CDR3: CASSRVAGADTQYF

size: NA
J: TRBJ1-5
V: TRBV5-6
D: NA
DNA: TGTGCCAGCAGCTTGGATGGCGGCGTCCCCCAGCATTTT
CDR3: CASSLDGGVPQHF

size: NA
J: TRBJ1-1
V: TRBV2
D: TRBD1
DNA: TGTGCCAGCAGTATCCCGGGACAGGGGGCTAGCACGAACACTGAAGCTTTCTTT
CDR3: CASSIPGQGASTNTEAFF

size: NA
J: TRBJ1-2
V: TRBV9
D: NA
DNA: TGTGCCAGCAGCGTAGCTTCGCTCGCAGTGGATGGCTACACCTTC
CDR3: CASSVASLAVDGYTF

size: NA
J: TRBJ2-5
V: TRBV18
D: NA
DNA: TGTGCCAGCTCACCGGGTTATGCAGGGGAGTACCAAGAGACCCAGTACTTC
CDR3: CASSPGYAGEYQETQYF

size: NA
J: TRBJ1-1
V: TRBV28
D: NA
DNA: TGTGCCAGCAGTTCGGGGGGCTGGCCACCGAACACTGAAGCTTTCTTT
CDR3: CASSSGGWPPNTEAFF

size: NA
J: TRBJ2-7
V: TRBV11-2
D: TRBD2
DNA: TGTGCCAGCCGATCCATAGCGGGAGTCTACGAGCAGTACTTC
CDR3: CASRSIAGVYEQYF

size: NA
J: TRBJ2-1
V: TRBV5-1
D: NA
DNA: TGCGCCAGCAGCTTGGAGCGAGGCAATGAGCAGTTCTTC
CDR3: CASSLERGNEQFF

size: NA
J: TRBJ2-5
V: TRBV7-9
D: NA
DNA: TGTGCCAGCAGCTTAGGGGCAGTCCAAGAGACCCAGTACTTC
CDR3: CASSLGAVQETQYF

size: NA
J: TRBJ1-1
V: TRBV7-9
D: TRBD1
DNA: TGTGCCAGCAGCCACCTGACAGGGATGAACACTGAAGCTTTCTTT
CDR3: CASSHLTGMNTEAFF

size: NA
J: TRBJ2-5
V: TRBV21-1
D: NA
DNA: TGTGCCAGCAGCGAACCATCGGGACATCAAGAGACCCAGTACTTC
CDR3: CASSEPSGHQETQYF

size: NA
J: TRBJ2-3
V: TRBV4-1
D: NA
DNA: TGCGCCAGCAGCCAAGAGTCGGCGCAGTATTTT
CDR3: CASSQESAQYF

size: NA
J: TRBJ2-5
V: TRBV30
D: NA
DNA: TGTGCCTGGAATAGCCAAGAGACCCAGTACTTC
CDR3: CAWNSQETQYF

size: NA
J: TRBJ2-7
V: TRBV5-6
D: TRBD1
DNA: TGTGCCAGCAGCCCAGCAGGACAGGGAGCCCACGAGCAGTACTTC
CDR3: CASSPAGQGAHEQYF

size: NA
J: TRBJ1-2
V: TRBV6-4
D: NA
DNA: TGTGCCAGCTCCCCGGATCCCCAGACAGTCTATGGCTACACCTTC
CDR3: CASSPDPQTVYGYTF

size: NA
J: TRBJ2-6
V: TRBV19
D: NA
DNA: TGTGCCAGTAGTCCGGGTCTAACCTCTGGGGCCAACGTCCTGACTTTC
CDR3: CASSPGLTSGANVLTF